This section outlines one T cell receptor beta chain sequence together with its context. What it binds is not known. V shed 4 bases, J shed 5 bases, and the junction held 3 bases outside the gene matches. Germline-derived CDR1 and CDR2 are LNHDA and SQIVND (reference sequence). This CDR3 is 14 amino acids long. Data came from immunoSEQ multiplex PCR; TCRdb stores just in-frame clones and leaves some out. The sample carries some 110,000 clones, more than 70% recorded once. The sample is drawn from a study of T cell responses to AZD1222 COVID-19 vaccine. Study observations and caveats: There were vaccine-associated CD4 TCRs across spike, dominant at 160-218 and 743-854.

The origin of this receptor is an adult in good health. The chain has TRBV19 and TRBJ1-5; 9 nucleotides match TRBD1. This sample comprised peripheral blood, obtained on day 0 of AZD1222 vaccination. CDR3 region: CASSRGQGYQPQHF. In nucleotides, the CDR3 is TGTGCCAGTAGTAGGGGACAGGGATATCAGCCCCAGCATTTT.